This is a list of T cell receptor beta chains from one sample in a study of blood T cell repertoires in COVID-19. Method: immunoSEQ multiplex PCR; TCRdb's copy keeps in-frame clones and lacks some. The sample contains about 310,000 clones, 85% to 90% of which appear only once. The sample taken for sequencing was peripheral blood. These receptors all stem from a woman in her twenties or thirties with COVID-19, enrolled during active disease. Both conserved end residues are part of each CDR3. The D gene is left open where the match is weak. Not every row has a clone size; where given, it reads once, few, many or a size class.

j_call cdr3_length v_call d_call clone_size cdr3_nt cdr3_aa
TRBJ1-5 15 TRBV6-1 - - TGTGCCAGCAGTGACCCACCGGGGATCAATCAGCCCCAGCATTTT CASSDPPGINQPQHF
TRBJ2-2 16 TRBV7-2 TRBD2 - TGTGCCAGCAGCTTAGTGGCTAGCGGGAGCACCGGGGAGCTGTTTTTT CASSLVASGSTGELFF
TRBJ1-5 15 TRBV3-1/TRBV3-2 TRBD1 - TGTGCCAGCAGCCAAGGGGCCAGGGGGGATCAGCCCCAGCATTTT CASSQGARGDQPQHF
TRBJ1-1 14 TRBV19 - few TGTGCCAGTACCTCATGGGGGGGGCTAACTGAAGCTTTCTTT CASTSWGGLTEAFF
TRBJ1-4 15 TRBV25-1 TRBD1 - TGTGCCAGCAGTGACCGGACAGGAGTAGGTGAAAAACTGTTTTTT CASSDRTGVGEKLFF
TRBJ2-1 15 TRBV13 TRBD2 - TGTGCCAGCAGCCCTGGACTAGCGGGAGGCAATGAGCAGTTCTTC CASSPGLAGGNEQFF
TRBJ2-7 15 TRBV7-8 TRBD1 - TGTGCCAGCAGCAATAAGCCGGGACAGGTGGACGAGCAGTACTTC CASSNKPGQVDEQYF
TRBJ1-2 14 TRBV10-3 TRBD1 - TGTGCCATCAGTCGACAGGGGTACAACTATGGCTACACCTTC CAISRQGYNYGYTF
TRBJ2-3 16 TRBV19 - - TGTGCCAGTAGTCCTTTTTTAGGCGGGAACACAGATACGCAGTATTTT CASSPFLGGNTDTQYF
TRBJ1-5 14 TRBV30 - - TGTGCCTGGAGTGTAGAGGTTAGCAATCAGCCCCAGCATTTT CAWSVEVSNQPQHF
TRBJ1-3 14 TRBV11-2 - once TGTGCCAGCAGCTTAGATCCCCTCACAGGGACCATATATTTT CASSLDPLTGTIYF
TRBJ2-5 13 TRBV5-5 TRBD1 - TGTGCCAGCAGCTTACAGGGGGGAGAGACCCAGTACTTC CASSLQGGETQYF
TRBJ2-7 15 TRBV7-7 - - TGTGCCAGCAGCTTATGGGGCAGAGAAACCTACGAGCAGTACTTC CASSLWGRETYEQYF
TRBJ1-2 19 TRBV6-2/TRBV6-3 TRBD1 - TGTGCCAGCAGTTACTCGATCTCGGAGGGACAGATCTTTAGGGATGGCTACACCTTC CASSYSISEGQIFRDGYTF
TRBJ2-7 16 TRBV3-1/TRBV3-2 - - TGTGCCAGCAGCCCTCCAGTGGGACTCCGAATTTACGAGCAGTACTTC CASSPPVGLRIYEQYF
TRBJ1-5 14 TRBV19 - once TGTGCCAGTAGTATAGCAGGGGGCAATCAGCCCCAGCATTTT CASSIAGGNQPQHF
TRBJ2-7 14 TRBV11-2 TRBD2 - TGTGCCAGCAGCTTAGCTACTAGCGCGGACGAGCAGTACTTC CASSLATSADEQYF
TRBJ2-7 14 TRBV30 TRBD1 - TGTGCCTGGAGTGTGTTACAGGGGGTTGGAGAGCAGTACTTC CAWSVLQGVGEQYF
TRBJ1-1 14 TRBV28 - - TGTGCCAGCAGTTTTGGGGGCCGGAACACTGAAGCTTTCTTT CASSFGGRNTEAFF
TRBJ1-1 15 TRBV11-2 - - TGTGCCAGCAGCTTAGGGGCTCACGCGAACACTGAAGCTTTCTTT CASSLGAHANTEAFF
TRBJ1-1 15 TRBV5-1 - - TGCGCCAGCAGACCGACGCCCGGGGAGAACACTGAAGCTTTCTTT CASRPTPGENTEAFF
TRBJ2-5 16 TRBV28 TRBD1 - TGTGCCAGCAGTCTTGGCGGGACAGGGGGCGTAGATACCCAGTACTTC CASSLGGTGGVDTQYF
TRBJ2-2 14 TRBV2 - - TGTGCCAGCAGAGACAGCACGAACACCGGGGAGCTGTTTTTT CASRDSTNTGELFF
TRBJ2-2 17 TRBV10-1 - - TGCGCCAGCAGTGAGTCATTGACAGGCCCGGGCACCGGGGAGCTGTTTTTT CASSESLTGPGTGELFF
TRBJ2-3 16 TRBV19 - many TGTGCCAGTAACCCCGGCGGGCAGGGGAAAGGTGGTACGCAGTATTTT CASNPGGQGKGGTQYF
TRBJ1-2 13 TRBV20-1 TRBD1 - TGCAGTGCTAGTCCCGGGACAGGGGAAGGCTACACCTTC CSASPGTGEGYTF
TRBJ1-4 14 TRBV7-9 TRBD1 once TGTGCCAGCAGCTTACTGGGACAGGGAGAAAAACTGTTTTTT CASSLLGQGEKLFF
TRBJ2-3 15 TRBV19 TRBD2 - TGTGCCAGTCGCCCTACTAGCGGGAGCACAGATACGCAGTATTTT CASRPTSGSTDTQYF
TRBJ2-5 15 TRBV3-1/TRBV3-2 - - TGTGCCAGCAGCCAAGAAATAGGAGGAGGAGAGACCCAGTACTTC CASSQEIGGGETQYF